This T cell receptor beta chain was found in a study of cytomegalovirus exposure and HLA in healthy donors. Among the approximately 130 subjects of the validation cohort, separate from the roughly 700-subject first cohort, were the donors. A note on this clone: The antigen is unknown.

This CDR3 spans 13 amino acids. Trimming pared 5 bases from V and 3 bases from J, leaving 11 bases between. The germline CDR1 and CDR2 sequences are SNHLY and FYNNEI. Assay: immunoSEQ multiplex PCR; the TCRdb copy retains only in-frame clones and omits some. The sample holds 100,000 to 120,000 clones, 70% to 90% seen once. Study-wide results and limits: The study recorded 160 or so TCR beta chains that were cytomegalovirus-associated.

This clonotype was sampled from a woman under 40 in good health and CMV-seropositive. The sequencing input was PBMCs. The gene calls are TRBV2 and TRBJ2-7; D perhaps matches TRBD1 (6 bases). The CDR3, as DNA: TGTGCCAGCAGTCGAGACAGGAACTACGAGCAGTACTTC. This translates into CASSRDRNYEQYF.